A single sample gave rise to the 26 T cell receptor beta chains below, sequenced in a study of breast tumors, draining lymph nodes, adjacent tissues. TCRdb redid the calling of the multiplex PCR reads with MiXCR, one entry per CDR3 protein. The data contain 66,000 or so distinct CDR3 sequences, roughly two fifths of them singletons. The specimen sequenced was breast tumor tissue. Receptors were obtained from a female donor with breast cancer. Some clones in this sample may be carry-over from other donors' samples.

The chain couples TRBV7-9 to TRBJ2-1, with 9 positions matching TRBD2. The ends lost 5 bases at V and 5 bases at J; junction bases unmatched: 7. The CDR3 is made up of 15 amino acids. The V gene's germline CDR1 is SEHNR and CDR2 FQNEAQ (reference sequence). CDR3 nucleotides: TGTGCCAGCAGCCTTTTGACTAGCGGAGACAATGAGCAGTTCTTC. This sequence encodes CASSLLTSGDNEQFF.

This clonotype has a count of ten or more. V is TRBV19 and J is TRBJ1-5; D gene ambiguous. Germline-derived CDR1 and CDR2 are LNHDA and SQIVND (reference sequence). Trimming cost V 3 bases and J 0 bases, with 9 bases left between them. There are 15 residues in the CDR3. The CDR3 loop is CASSMAGYSNQPQHF. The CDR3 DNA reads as TGTGCCAGTAGTATGGCCGGGTATAGCAATCAGCCCCAGCATTTT.

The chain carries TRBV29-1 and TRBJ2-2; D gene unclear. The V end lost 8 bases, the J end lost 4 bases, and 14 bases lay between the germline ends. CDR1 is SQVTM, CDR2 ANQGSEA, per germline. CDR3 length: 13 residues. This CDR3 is CSLSFTLTGELFF. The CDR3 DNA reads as TGCAGCTTGAGTTTTACGCTCACCGGGGAGCTGTTTTTT.

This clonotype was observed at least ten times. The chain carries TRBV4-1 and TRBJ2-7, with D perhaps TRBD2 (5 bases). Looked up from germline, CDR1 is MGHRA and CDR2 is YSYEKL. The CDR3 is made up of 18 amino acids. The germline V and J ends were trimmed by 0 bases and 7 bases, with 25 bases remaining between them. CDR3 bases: TGCGCCAGCAGCCAAGATCCTCTGGGAGTCAGGACCCTCCGGGAGCAGTACTTC. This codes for CASSQDPLGVRTLREQYF.

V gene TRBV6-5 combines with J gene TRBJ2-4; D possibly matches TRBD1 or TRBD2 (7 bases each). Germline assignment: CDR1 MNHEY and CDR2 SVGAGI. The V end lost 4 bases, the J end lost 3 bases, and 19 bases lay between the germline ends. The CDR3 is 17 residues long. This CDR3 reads CASSSWTAGGDKNIQYF. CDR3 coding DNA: TGTGCCAGCAGTTCATGGACAGCAGGGGGGGACAAAAACATTCAGTACTTC.

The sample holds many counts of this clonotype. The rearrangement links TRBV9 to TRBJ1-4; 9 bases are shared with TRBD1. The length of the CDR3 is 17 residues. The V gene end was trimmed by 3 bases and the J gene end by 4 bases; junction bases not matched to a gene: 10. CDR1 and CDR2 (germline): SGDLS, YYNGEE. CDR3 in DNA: TGTGCCAGCAGCGCGGGGACAGGGAGAACCTATAATGAAAAACTGTTTTTT. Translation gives CASSAGTGRTYNEKLFF.

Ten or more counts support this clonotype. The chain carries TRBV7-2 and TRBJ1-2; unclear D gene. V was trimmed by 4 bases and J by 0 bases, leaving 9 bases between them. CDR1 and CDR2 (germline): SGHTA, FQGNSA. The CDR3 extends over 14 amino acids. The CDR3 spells CASSSQTANYGYTF. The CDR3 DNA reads TGTGCCAGCAGCTCACAAACAGCTAACTATGGCTACACCTTC.

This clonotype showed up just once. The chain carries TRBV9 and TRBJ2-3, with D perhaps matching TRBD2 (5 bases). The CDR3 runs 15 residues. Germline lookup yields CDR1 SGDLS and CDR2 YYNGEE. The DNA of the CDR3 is TGTGCTAACAAGGCGGCTAGCCGAGACACAGATACGCAGTATTTT. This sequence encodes CANKAASRDTDTQYF.

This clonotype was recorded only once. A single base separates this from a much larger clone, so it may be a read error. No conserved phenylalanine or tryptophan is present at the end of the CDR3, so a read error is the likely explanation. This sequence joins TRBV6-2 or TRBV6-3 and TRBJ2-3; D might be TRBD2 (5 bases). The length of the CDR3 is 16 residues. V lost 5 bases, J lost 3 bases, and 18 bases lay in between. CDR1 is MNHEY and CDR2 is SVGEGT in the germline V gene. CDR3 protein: CASSPMRGKGTDTQYC. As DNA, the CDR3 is TGTGCCAGCAGTCCGATGAGAGGGAAAGGGACAGATACGCAGTATTGT.

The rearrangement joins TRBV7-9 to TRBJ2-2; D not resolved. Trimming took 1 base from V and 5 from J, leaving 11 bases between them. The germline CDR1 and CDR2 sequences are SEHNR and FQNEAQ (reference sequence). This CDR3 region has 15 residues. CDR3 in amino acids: CASSLGETPTGELFF. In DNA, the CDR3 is TGTGCCAGCAGCTTAGGTGAGACCCCGACCGGGGAGCTGTTTTTT. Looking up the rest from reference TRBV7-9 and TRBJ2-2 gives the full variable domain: DTGVSQNPRHKITKRGQNVTFRCDPISEHNRLYWYRQTLGQGPEFLTYFQNEAQLEKSRLLSDRFSAERPKGSFSTLEIQRTEQGDSAMYLCASSLGETPTGELFFGEGSRLTVL.

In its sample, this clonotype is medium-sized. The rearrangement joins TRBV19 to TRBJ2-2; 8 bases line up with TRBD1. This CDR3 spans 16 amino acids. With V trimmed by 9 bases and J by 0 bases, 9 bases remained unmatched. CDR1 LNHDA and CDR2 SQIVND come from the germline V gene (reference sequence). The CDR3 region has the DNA TGTGCCAGCTATCGACCGGGACAGGCGAACACCGGGGAGCTGTTTTTT. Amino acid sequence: CASYRPGQANTGELFF.

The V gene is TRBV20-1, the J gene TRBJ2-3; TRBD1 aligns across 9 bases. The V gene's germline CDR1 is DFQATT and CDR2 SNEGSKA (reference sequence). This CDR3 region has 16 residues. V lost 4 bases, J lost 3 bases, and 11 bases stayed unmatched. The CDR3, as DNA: TGCAGTGCTAAGGGGATGACAGGGGGGAGTACAGATACGCAGTATTTT. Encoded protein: CSAKGMTGGSTDTQYF.

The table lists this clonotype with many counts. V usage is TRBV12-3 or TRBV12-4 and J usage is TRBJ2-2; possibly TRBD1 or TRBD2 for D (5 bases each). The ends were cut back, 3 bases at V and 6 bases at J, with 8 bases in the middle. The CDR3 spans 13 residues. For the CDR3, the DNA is TGTGCCAGCAGTTTGGGGACGGCCGGGGAGCTGTTTTTT. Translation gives CASSLGTAGELFF.

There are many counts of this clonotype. The CDR3 DNA reads as TGTGCCACCAGTGATCGGAGGGCCTCACCTCCCTACGAGCAGTACTTC. This gives the protein CATSDRRASPPYEQYF. This rearrangement joins TRBV24-1 to TRBJ2-7; weak D call: TRBD2 (6 bases). Trimming left V 3 bases short and J 2 bases short, with 16 bases between. Germline CDR1 and CDR2: KGHDR and SFDVKD. This CDR3 is built from 16 residues.

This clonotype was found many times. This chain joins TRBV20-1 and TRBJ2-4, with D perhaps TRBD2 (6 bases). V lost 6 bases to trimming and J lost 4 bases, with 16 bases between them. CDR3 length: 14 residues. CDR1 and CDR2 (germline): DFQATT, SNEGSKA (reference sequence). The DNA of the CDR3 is TGCAGTGCCAGACGGAGGGACGGAAAAAACATTCAGTACTTC. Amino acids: CSARRRDGKNIQYF.

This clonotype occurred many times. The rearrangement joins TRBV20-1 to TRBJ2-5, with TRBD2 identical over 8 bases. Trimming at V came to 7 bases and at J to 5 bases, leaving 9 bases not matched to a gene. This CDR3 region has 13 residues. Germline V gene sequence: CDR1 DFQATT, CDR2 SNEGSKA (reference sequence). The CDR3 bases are TGCAGTGTCCCTTCGGGGGGGATGGAGACCCAGTACTTC. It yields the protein CSVPSGGMETQYF.

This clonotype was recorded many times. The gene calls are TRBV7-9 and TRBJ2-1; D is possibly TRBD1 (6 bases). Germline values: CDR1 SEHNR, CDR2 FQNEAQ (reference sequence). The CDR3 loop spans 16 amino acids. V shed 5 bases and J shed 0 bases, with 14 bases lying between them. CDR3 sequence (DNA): TGTGCCAGCAGCCCCTACAGGGCAGGCTCCTACAATGAGCAGTTCTTC. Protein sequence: CASSPYRAGSYNEQFF.

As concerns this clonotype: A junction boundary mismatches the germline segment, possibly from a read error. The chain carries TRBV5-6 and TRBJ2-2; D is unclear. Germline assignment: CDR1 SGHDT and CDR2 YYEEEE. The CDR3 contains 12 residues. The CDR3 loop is CASRLNTGELFF. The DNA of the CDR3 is TGTGCCAGCCGCTTGAACACCGGGGAGCTGTTTTTT.

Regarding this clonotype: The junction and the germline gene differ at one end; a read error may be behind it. The CDR3 region has the DNA TGCGCTAGCAGCTTAACCGGGACAGGAGAGAATGAAAAACTGTTTTTT. Translation: CASSLTGTGENEKLFF. This chain links TRBV5-1 with TRBJ1-4, with 8 nucleotides matching TRBD1. Looked up from germline, CDR1 is SGHRS and CDR2 is YFSETQ. The CDR3 contains 16 residues.

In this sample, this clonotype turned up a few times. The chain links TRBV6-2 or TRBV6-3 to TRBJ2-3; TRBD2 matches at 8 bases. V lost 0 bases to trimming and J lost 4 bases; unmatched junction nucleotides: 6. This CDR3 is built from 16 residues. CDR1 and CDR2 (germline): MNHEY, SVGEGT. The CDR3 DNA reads TGTGCCAGCAGTTACTCCGGGACTAGAGCGGCAGATACGCAGTATTTT. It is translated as CASSYSGTRAADTQYF.

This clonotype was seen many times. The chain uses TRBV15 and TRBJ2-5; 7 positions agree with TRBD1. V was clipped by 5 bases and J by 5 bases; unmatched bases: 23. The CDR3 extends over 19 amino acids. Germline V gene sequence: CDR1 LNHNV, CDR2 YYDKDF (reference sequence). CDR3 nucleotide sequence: TGTGCCACCAGCTACCGTCCCGGGACAGCCGAATCGGGTAAGGAGACCCAGTACTTC. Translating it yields CATSYRPGTAESGKETQYF.

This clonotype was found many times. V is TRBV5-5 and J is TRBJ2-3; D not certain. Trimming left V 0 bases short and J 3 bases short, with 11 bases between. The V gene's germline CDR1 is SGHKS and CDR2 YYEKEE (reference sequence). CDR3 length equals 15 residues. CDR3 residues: CASSLGFEWTDTQYF. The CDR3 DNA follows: TGTGCCAGCAGCTTGGGGTTTGAGTGGACAGATACGCAGTATTTT. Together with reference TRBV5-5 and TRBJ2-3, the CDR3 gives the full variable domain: DAGVTQSPTHLIKTRGQQVTLRCSPISGHKSVSWYQQVLGQGPQFIFQYYEKEERGRGNFPDRFSARQFPNYSSELNVNALLLGDSALYLCASSLGFEWTDTQYFGPGTRLTVL.

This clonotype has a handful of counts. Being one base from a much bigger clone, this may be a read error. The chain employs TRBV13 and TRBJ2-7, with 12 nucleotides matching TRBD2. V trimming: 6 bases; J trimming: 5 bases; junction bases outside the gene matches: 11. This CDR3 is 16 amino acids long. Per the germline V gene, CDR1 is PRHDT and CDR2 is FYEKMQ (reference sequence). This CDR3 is CASRRRLAGGPHEQYF. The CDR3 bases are TGTGCCAGCAGAAGGCGTCTAGCGGGGGGGCCCCACGAGCAGTACTTC. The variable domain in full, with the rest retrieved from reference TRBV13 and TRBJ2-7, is AAGVIQSPRHLIKEKRETATLKCYPIPRHDTVYWYQQGPGQDPQFLISFYEKMQSDKGSIPDRFSAQQFSDYHSELNMSSLELGDSALYFCASRRRLAGGPHEQYFGPGTRLTVT.

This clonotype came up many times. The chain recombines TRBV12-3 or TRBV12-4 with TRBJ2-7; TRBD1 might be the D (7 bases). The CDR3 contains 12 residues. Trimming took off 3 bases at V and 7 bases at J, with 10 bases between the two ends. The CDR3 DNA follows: TGTGCCAGCAGTTTGACAGGGAGGGAGCAGTACTTC. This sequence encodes CASSLTGREQYF.

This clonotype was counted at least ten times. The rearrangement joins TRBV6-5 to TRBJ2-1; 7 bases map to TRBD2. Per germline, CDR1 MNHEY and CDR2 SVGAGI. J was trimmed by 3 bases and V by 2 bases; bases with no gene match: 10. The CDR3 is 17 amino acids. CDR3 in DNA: TGTGCCAGCAGTTACAGGGCGGGAGAGGCCGACTACAATGAGCAGTTCTTC. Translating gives CASSYRAGEADYNEQFF.

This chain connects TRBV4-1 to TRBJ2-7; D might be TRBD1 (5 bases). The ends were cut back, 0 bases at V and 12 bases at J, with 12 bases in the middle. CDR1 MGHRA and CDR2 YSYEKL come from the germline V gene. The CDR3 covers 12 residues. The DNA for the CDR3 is TGCGCCAGCAGCCAAGAAGGGGATCATCTGTACTTC. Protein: CASSQEGDHLYF.